This is a list of T cell receptor beta chains from one sample in a study of CD8 T cells in Susac syndrome. One entry per CDR3 protein results from TCRdb running MiXCR on the immunoSEQ multiplex PCR reads. The sample carries about 210,000 distinct CDR3 sequences, 95% recorded once. The sample consisted of CD4+ T cells from PBMCs. These receptors originate from a human donor with multiple sclerosis. CDR3s include the opening cysteine and the closing phenylalanine or tryptophan. D genes are given only for firm matches. A row's size may be missing; if present it is once, few, many or a size class.

cdr3_nt: TGTGCCAGCAGCGTAGTTGGGGATCTGACAGATACGCAGTATTTT; cdr3_aa: CASSVVGDLTDTQYF; clone_size: once; j_call: TRBJ2-3; v_call: TRBV9; d_call: -
cdr3_nt: TGTGCCAGCAGCCATTTAGCGGGGGGCCGCACAGATACGCAGTATTTT; cdr3_aa: CASSHLAGGRTDTQYF; clone_size: -; j_call: TRBJ2-3; v_call: TRBV7-2; d_call: TRBD2
cdr3_nt: TGTGCCTGGGGGAGGGGGGCGAGCACTGAAGCTTTCTTT; cdr3_aa: CAWGRGASTEAFF; clone_size: -; j_call: TRBJ1-1; v_call: TRBV30; d_call: -
cdr3_nt: TGCAGCGTTGGGGACGGACAGTTAAGTCAGCCCCAGCATTTT; cdr3_aa: CSVGDGQLSQPQHF; clone_size: -; j_call: TRBJ1-5; v_call: TRBV29-1; d_call: -
cdr3_nt: TGTGCCAGCAGCCAAGACGTCTGGGACCAAGAGACCCAGTACTTC; cdr3_aa: CASSQDVWDQETQYF; clone_size: -; j_call: TRBJ2-5; v_call: TRBV3-1; d_call: -
cdr3_nt: TGTGCCAGCAGTGATTCGGCTACCAATCAGCCCCAGCATTTT; cdr3_aa: CASSDSATNQPQHF; clone_size: -; j_call: TRBJ1-5; v_call: TRBV25-1; d_call: -
cdr3_nt: TGTGCCAGCAGTCAGCGGGGGTATGAGCAGTTCTTC; cdr3_aa: CASSQRGYEQFF; clone_size: -; j_call: TRBJ2-1; v_call: TRBV6-5; d_call: TRBD2
cdr3_nt: TGTGCCTGGAGTGGCCTGACAGGGCAGCCCCAGCATTTT; cdr3_aa: CAWSGLTGQPQHF; clone_size: -; j_call: TRBJ1-5; v_call: TRBV30; d_call: TRBD1
cdr3_nt: TGCAGTGCTAGACAGGGGATCAATCAGCCCCAGCATTTT; cdr3_aa: CSARQGINQPQHF; clone_size: -; j_call: TRBJ1-5; v_call: TRBV20-1; d_call: -
cdr3_nt: TGCAGTGCGCATGCCCGGTACACAGATACGCAGTATTTT; cdr3_aa: CSAHARYTDTQYF; clone_size: -; j_call: TRBJ2-3; v_call: TRBV20-1; d_call: -
cdr3_nt: TGTGCTAGTGGTTACAGGGACTATGGCTACACCTTC; cdr3_aa: CASGYRDYGYTF; clone_size: -; j_call: TRBJ1-2; v_call: TRBV12-5; d_call: -
cdr3_nt: TGTGCCAGCAGCCCACAATGGGGGACGGGTTACGGCTACACCTTC; cdr3_aa: CASSPQWGTGYGYTF; clone_size: -; j_call: TRBJ1-2; v_call: TRBV14; d_call: -
cdr3_nt: TGTGCCACCAGTGATGCGGGGCTCACAGATACGCAGTATTTT; cdr3_aa: CATSDAGLTDTQYF; clone_size: -; j_call: TRBJ2-3; v_call: TRBV24-1; d_call: -
cdr3_nt: TGTGCCTGGAGCAAAATGAAGGGGGGACCGACGAATTCACCCCTCCACTTT; cdr3_aa: CAWSKMKGGPTNSPLHF; clone_size: -; j_call: TRBJ1-6; v_call: TRBV30; d_call: -
cdr3_nt: TGCAGTGCCACGAGCCGGACTAGCGGGGCTTTAGATACGCAGTATTTT; cdr3_aa: CSATSRTSGALDTQYF; clone_size: once; j_call: TRBJ2-3; v_call: TRBV20-1; d_call: TRBD2
cdr3_nt: TGTGCCAGCAGTTACTCACAGGTCTATGGCTACACCTTC; cdr3_aa: CASSYSQVYGYTF; clone_size: -; j_call: TRBJ1-2; v_call: TRBV6-6; d_call: -
cdr3_nt: TGTGCCAGCAGCTCTCAAGGTCTAGCGGTGACAGATACGCAGTATTTT; cdr3_aa: CASSSQGLAVTDTQYF; clone_size: -; j_call: TRBJ2-3; v_call: TRBV11-2; d_call: TRBD2
cdr3_nt: TGCAGCGACAAGGACAGGGGGACAGATGGCTACACCTTC; cdr3_aa: CSDKDRGTDGYTF; clone_size: -; j_call: TRBJ1-2; v_call: TRBV29-1; d_call: TRBD1